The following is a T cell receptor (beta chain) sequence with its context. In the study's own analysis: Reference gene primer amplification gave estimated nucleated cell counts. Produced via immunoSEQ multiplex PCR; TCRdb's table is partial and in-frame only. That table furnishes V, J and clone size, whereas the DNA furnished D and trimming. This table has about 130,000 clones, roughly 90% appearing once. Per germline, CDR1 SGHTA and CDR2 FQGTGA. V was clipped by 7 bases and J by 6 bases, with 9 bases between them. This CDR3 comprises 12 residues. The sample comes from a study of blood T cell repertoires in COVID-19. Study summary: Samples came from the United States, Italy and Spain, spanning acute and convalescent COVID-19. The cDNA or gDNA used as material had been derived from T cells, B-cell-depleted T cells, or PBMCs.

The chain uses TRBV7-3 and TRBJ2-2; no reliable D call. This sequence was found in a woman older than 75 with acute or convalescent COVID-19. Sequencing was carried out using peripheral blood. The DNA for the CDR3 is TGTGCCAGCACCTATCTTTCCGGGGAGCTGTTTTTT. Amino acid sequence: CASTYLSGELFF. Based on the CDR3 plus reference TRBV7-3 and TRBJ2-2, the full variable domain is GAGVSQTPSNKVTEKGKYVELRCDPISGHTALYWYRQSLGQGPEFLIYFQGTGAADDSGLPNDRFFAVRPEGSVSTLKIQRTERGDSAVYLCASTYLSGELFFGEGSRLTVL.